The entry below gives a single T cell receptor beta chain sequence along with its context. This sample is drawn from a study of blood T cell repertoires in COVID-19. Study-level information: Samples came from the United States, Italy and Spain, spanning acute and convalescent COVID-19. PBMCs, B-cell-depleted T cells, or T cells provided the cDNA or gDNA that made up the material.

Germline values: CDR1 SGHRS, CDR2 YFSETQ. V gave up 1 base and J gave up 5 bases, with 15 bases separating them. This CDR3 has 15 amino acids. Assay used: immunoSEQ multiplex PCR; TCRdb lists only in-frame clones, some missing. Among 340,000 or so clones listed, around 88% were seen once. V is TRBV5-1 and J is TRBJ2-5; the D is unclear. The sample was peripheral blood. This clonotype was obtained from a man aged 30-40 years with active or convalescent COVID-19. This CDR3 is CASSLSFLSEETQYF. The DNA for the CDR3 is TGCGCCAGCAGCTTGTCTTTCTTATCGGAGGAGACCCAGTACTTC.